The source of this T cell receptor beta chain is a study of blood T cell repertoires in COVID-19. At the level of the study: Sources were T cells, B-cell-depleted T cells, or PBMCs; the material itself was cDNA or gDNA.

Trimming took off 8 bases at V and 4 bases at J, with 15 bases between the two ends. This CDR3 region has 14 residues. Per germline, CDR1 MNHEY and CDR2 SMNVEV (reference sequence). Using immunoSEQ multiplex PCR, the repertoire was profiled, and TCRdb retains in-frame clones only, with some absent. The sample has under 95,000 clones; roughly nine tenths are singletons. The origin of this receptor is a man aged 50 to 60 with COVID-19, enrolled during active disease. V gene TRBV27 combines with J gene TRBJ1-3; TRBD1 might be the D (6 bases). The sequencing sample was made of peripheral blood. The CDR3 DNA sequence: TGTGCCAGCGGCAAAGACAGGTCCGGAAACACCATATATTTT. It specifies CASGKDRSGNTIYF.